These 14 T cell receptor beta chains originate from one sample sequenced in a study of shared clonotypes between healthy human individuals. Sequencing was performed with immunoSEQ multiplex PCR; in TCRdb, only in-frame clones are kept and a portion is missing. The table has about 560,000 clones, around 78% seen once; the top ten hold around 12%. Input material: PBMCs. These TCRs come from a woman in her thirties or forties in good health. Some clones in this sample may be carry-over from other donors' samples.

This clone appeared once. A clone one base away is much larger, so this may be a read error. This chain links TRBV11-2 with TRBJ2-2; D is perhaps TRBD2 (6 bases). Germline CDR1 is SGHAT and CDR2 is FQNNGV. The CDR3 contains 16 residues. V was shortened by 4 bases and J by 6 bases, with 18 bases between the two germline ends. The chain's CDR3 is CASSSMGGAGSGELFF. The CDR3 DNA reads as TGTGCCAGCAGCTCTATGGGGGGTGCGGGATCCGGGGAGCTGTTTTTT.

The CDR3 region is CASSPLAGGFETQYF. Here the CDR3 DNA reads TGTGCCAGCAGCCCGCTAGCGGGAGGTTTTGAGACCCAGTACTTC. This chain uses TRBV7-3 with TRBJ2-5; TRBD2 matches 11 bases. The CDR3 has 15 amino acids. The junction had 7 bases not matched to a gene; V was cut back by 5 bases and J by 5 bases. The germline CDR1 and CDR2 sequences are SGHTA and FQGTGA.

In this sample, this clone turned up many times. The CDR3 sequence: CASSEIRETQYF. The CDR3, as DNA: TGTGCCAGCAGCGAAATAAGGGAGACCCAGTACTTC. V is TRBV25-1 and J is TRBJ2-5; no clear D gene. The length of the CDR3 is 12 residues. CDR1 MGHDK and CDR2 SYGVNS come from the germline V gene. V lost 6 bases and J lost 5, with 10 bases in between.

The CDR3 sequence is CASRSFNPDSGNGEQYF. The CDR3 bases are TGTGCCAGCAGGAGCTTCAACCCGGATAGCGGGAACGGGGAGCAGTACTTC. The rearrangement uses TRBV11-2 and TRBJ2-7; 8 nucleotides agree with TRBD2. Germline assignment: CDR1 SGHAT and CDR2 FQNNGV. J was trimmed by 7 bases and V by 6 bases; bases with no gene match: 20. The CDR3 consists of 17 residues.

V gene TRBV19 combines with J gene TRBJ1-1; D gene unclear. Germline CDR1 reads LNHDA; CDR2 reads SQIVND (reference sequence). Trimming cost V 4 bases and J 4 bases, with 19 bases left between them. This CDR3 has 16 amino acids. CDR3 DNA sequence: TGTGCCAGTAGTACCTTCCTGGCGAGATGGGGCACTGAAGCTTTCTTT. Its translation is CASSTFLARWGTEAFF.

The rearrangement links TRBV19 to TRBJ2-7; unclear D gene. Trimming cost V 2 bases and J 0 bases, with 8 bases left between them. This CDR3 contains 14 residues. The germline CDR1 and CDR2 sequences are LNHDA and SQIVND (reference sequence). The CDR3 here is CASSISQSSYEQYF. As DNA, the CDR3 is TGTGCCAGTAGTATAAGTCAGAGCTCCTACGAGCAGTACTTC.

On this clone: The sample has other DNA sequences that encode this CDR3 too. The chain couples TRBV18 to TRBJ2-2; the match to TRBD1 covers 7 bases. Trimming at V came to 4 bases and at J to 0 bases, leaving 2 bases not matched to a gene. CDR1 is KGHSH and CDR2 is LQKENI in the germline V gene. The CDR3 is 15 residues long. The CDR3: CASSLGQANTGELFF. The CDR3 nucleotides are TGTGCCAGCTCACTCGGACAGGCGAACACCGGGGAGCTGTTTTTT.

The gene calls are TRBV7-2 and TRBJ1-2; tentative D call: TRBD1 (5 bases). Germline CDR1 SGHTA, CDR2 FQGNSA. The CDR3 consists of 15 residues. V lost 1 base and J lost 6, with 15 bases in between. The CDR3 here is CASSLDGGRDNGYTF. CDR3 bases: TGTGCCAGCAGCTTAGATGGGGGAAGAGATAATGGCTACACCTTC.

The CDR3 DNA reads TGTGCCAGCAGCAAGGGGACTAGCGGGAGCCTCGGTACGAACACCGGGGAGCTGTTTTTT. This translates into CASSKGTSGSLGTNTGELFF. This chain connects TRBV5-5 to TRBJ2-2; 14 bases map to TRBD2. CDR1 and CDR2 (germline): SGHKS, YYEKEE (reference sequence). This CDR3 has 20 amino acids. V lost 4 bases, J lost 0 bases, and 11 bases stayed unmatched.

J is TRBJ2-2 and V is TRBV2; D not certain. This CDR3 is built from 15 residues. Germline V gene sequence: CDR1 SNHLY, CDR2 FYNNEI. V lost 4 bases and J lost 0, with 9 bases in between. As DNA, the CDR3 is TGTGCCAGCAGTGTTTCAGATTCGAACACCGGGGAGCTGTTTTTT. It specifies CASSVSDSNTGELFF.

V and J are TRBV15 and TRBJ1-5, with 9 positions matching TRBD1. CDR3 size: 15 residues. V trimming: 3 bases; J trimming: 9 bases; junction bases outside the gene matches: 9. Germline V gene data show CDR1 as LNHNV and CDR2 as YYDKDF (reference sequence). The CDR3: CATSRLTGGAGPQHF. As DNA, the CDR3 is TGTGCCACCAGCAGGTTGACAGGGGGAGCCGGGCCCCAGCATTTT.

This chain joins TRBV30 and TRBJ1-3, with D possibly matching TRBD1 (5 bases). V was cut by 0 bases and J by 2 bases, with 11 bases left in between. The CDR3 sequence is 15 residues long. From germline, CDR1 is GTSNPN and CDR2 SVGIG (reference sequence). Here the CDR3 reads CAWSVGGAAGNTIYF. CDR3 bases: TGTGCCTGGAGTGTAGGCGGGGCCGCTGGAAACACCATATATTTT.

This clone was counted once. This likely came from a read error, as a far larger clone is one base away. The chain combines TRBV2 with TRBJ2-2, with unresolved D. This CDR3 spans 11 amino acids. CDR1 and CDR2 from the germline V gene are SNHLY and FYNNEI. CDR3 sequence (DNA): TGTACCAGCACCCCTTGGGGGGAGCTGTTTTTT. Translated: CTSTPWGELFF.

This chain uses TRBV18 with TRBJ2-1, with 9 bases matching TRBD2. The length of the CDR3 is 16 residues. V shed 2 bases and J 0 bases; nucleotides not matched to a gene: 2. Germline loops: CDR1 KGHSH, CDR2 LQKENI. This chain's CDR3 is CASSPGSGSSYNEQFF. CDR3 in DNA: TGTGCCAGCTCACCAGGTAGCGGGAGCTCCTACAATGAGCAGTTCTTC.